The 21 T cell receptor beta chains presented below share a single source sample, sequenced in a study of regulatory T cells in long-lasting Graves disease (TCRdb year 2021). The label giving this sample's time point can be read as: newly diagnosed GD, antithyroid drugs for less than 3 months. For both TCR sequencing and RNA sequencing, RNA was extracted from PBMCs in TRIzol. The library was made by multiplex PCR. Sequenced on an Illumina HiSeq 4000. CDR3 regions were amplified by Arm-PCR with iRepertoire HTBI primers to construct TCR beta libraries. TCRdb reanalyzed the raw reads on its own, using fastp at Q25 for trimming and MiXCR for clone calling, and kept in-frame beta chains. Rows are combined by CDR3 protein, so each entry shows the most common genes and DNA. In this sample the table shows roughly 400,000 distinct CDR3 sequences, about a sixth of which occur a single time. The ten largest clones take up about 23% of the sample.

These records were also assigned to another study, of T cells in Graves' hyperthyroidism and ophthalmopathy.

The sequences come from peripheral blood mononuclear cells (PBMCs), collected at new diagnosis, from a patient treated with antithyroid drugs. Every receptor here comes from a woman between 18 and 29 years old with Graves disease. Donor details come from another sample of the same person, matched by shared clones.

This clonotype has just a few counts. The V call is TRBV4-1, the J call TRBJ2-1; D gene unclear. Germline CDR1 reads MGHRA; CDR2 reads YSYEKL. V was pared by 0 bases and J by 9 bases, with 9 bases between. The CDR3 is 13 amino acids. CDR3 DNA sequence: TGCGCCAGCAGCCAAGATAGCTTCCCTGAGCAGTTCTTC. Translating gives CASSQDSFPEQFF.

This clonotype was counted many times. The junction shows a germline mismatch at one end, possibly a read error. This chain joins TRBV28 and TRBJ1-2; the match to TRBD1 covers 11 bases. CDR3 length: 11 amino acids. Germline V lookup: CDR1 MDHEN, CDR2 SYDVKM. CDR3 sequence reads: CLIGQGAGYTF. CDR3 bases: TGCCTCATCGGACAGGGGGCTGGCTACACCTTC.

This clonotype was picked up many times. This chain links TRBV7-8 with TRBJ2-1, with 10 nucleotides matching TRBD1. CDR3 length equals 16 residues. V lost 5 bases to trimming and J lost 11 bases; unmatched junction nucleotides: 15. Germline V gene sequence: CDR1 SGHVS, CDR2 FQNEAQ. The CDR3 protein is CASSHSGGTGDSKQFF. CDR3 nucleotide sequence: TGTGCCAGCAGCCACAGTGGCGGGACAGGGGACTCTAAGCAGTTCTTC.

This clonotype has a handful of counts. The chain links TRBV5-5 to TRBJ1-1, with D possibly being TRBD1 (5 bases). Trimming cost V 7 bases and J 6 bases, with 22 bases left between them. The germline V gene has CDR1 SGHKS and CDR2 YYEKEE (reference sequence). The CDR3 has 15 residues. CDR3: CASDTPAGGWAEAFF. CDR3 sequence (DNA): TGTGCCAGCGACACCCCGGCCGGGGGGTGGGCTGAAGCTTTCTTT.

Many counts were recorded for this clonotype. The chain uses TRBV4-1 and TRBJ2-7, with D unclear. V dropped 1 base and J dropped 0 bases, with 10 bases sitting between them. Germline values: CDR1 MGHRA, CDR2 YSYEKL. The CDR3 runs 15 residues. The CDR3 DNA sequence: TGCGCCAGCAGCCAAGGCCTCCGGGCCTCCTACGAGCAGTACTTC. Protein sequence: CASSQGLRASYEQYF.

This clonotype was seen ten or more times. The chain carries TRBV12-3 or TRBV12-4 and TRBJ2-2, with D tentatively TRBD1 or TRBD2 (5 bases each). Trimming pared 6 bases from V and 3 bases from J, leaving 8 bases between. The CDR3 totals 13 residues. The CDR3 nucleotides read TGTGCCAGCAGGGGGGATTACACCGGGGAGCTGTTTTTT. Translating it yields CASRGDYTGELFF.

The chain recombines TRBV30 with TRBJ2-1, with D tentatively TRBD2 (5 bases). In germline, CDR1 is GTSNPN, CDR2 SVGIG (reference sequence). CDR3 length: 15 amino acids. V lost 0 bases and J lost 7, with 16 bases in between. The CDR3 sequence is CAWSVQWTGRNEQFF. The CDR3 DNA is TGTGCCTGGAGTGTACAGTGGACTGGCAGGAATGAGCAGTTCTTC.

The chain is built from TRBV7-2 and TRBJ2-3; D remains ambiguous. Germline V gives CDR1 SGHTA, CDR2 FQGNSA. Trimming took off 4 bases at V and 2 bases at J, with 13 bases between the two ends. The CDR3 covers 15 residues. The CDR3 loop reads CASSSQTLPTDTQYF. The CDR3 nucleotides are TGTGCCAGCAGCTCGCAGACATTACCCACAGATACGCAGTATTTT.

This chain connects TRBV15 to TRBJ2-1, with D perhaps being TRBD1 or TRBD2 (9 bases each). Between the trimmed V and J ends, which lost 9 bases and 5 bases, there was a span of 23 bases. Germline assignment: CDR1 LNHNV and CDR2 YYDKDF (reference sequence). The CDR3 runs to 16 residues. The chain's CDR3 is CATQGARAGGNNEQFF. CDR3 sequence (DNA): TGTGCCACACAGGGGGCAAGAGCGGGAGGTAACAATGAGCAGTTCTTC.

This clonotype was observed at least ten times. The J gene is TRBJ2-5, the V gene TRBV7-9, with no clear D. The CDR3 loop spans 14 amino acids. With 1 base removed from V and 5 bases from J, the gap between germline ends came to 11 bases. In germline, CDR1 is SEHNR, CDR2 FQNEAQ (reference sequence). The CDR3, as DNA: TGTGCCAGCAGCTTAGGGCCCAACTGGGAGACCCAGTACTTC. Translating it yields CASSLGPNWETQYF.

This clonotype was counted only a few times. The chain carries TRBV3-1 and TRBJ1-6; D not certain. V lost 0 bases, J lost 7 bases, and 10 bases lay in between. This CDR3 comprises 15 residues. Germline V CDR1 and CDR2: LGHDT, YNNKEL (reference sequence). The CDR3 reads CASSQDMAGNSPLHF. As DNA, the CDR3 is TGTGCCAGCAGCCAAGATATGGCGGGAAATTCACCCCTCCACTTT.

This clonotype has more than one count but fewer than ten. The genes are TRBV29-1 and TRBJ2-7; a weak D match, TRBD2 (5 bases). CDR1 SQVTM and CDR2 ANQGSEA come from the germline V gene. CDR3 length: 14 amino acids. With 0 bases removed from V and 2 bases from J, the gap between germline ends came to 11 bases. DNA of the CDR3: TGCAGCGTTGAAGAGGAACTAGTCCCCTACGAGCAGTACTTC. Translated: CSVEEELVPYEQYF.

The chain has TRBV10-3 and TRBJ1-5; perhaps TRBD1 as D (6 bases). This CDR3 contains 16 residues. Trimming pared 6 bases from V and 8 bases from J, leaving 23 bases between. Germline loops: CDR1 ENHRY, CDR2 SYGVKD. In DNA, the CDR3 is TGTGCCATCAGCCAGAAACCCTCCGGGGGCGAAAAGCCCCAGCATTTT. This encodes CAISQKPSGGEKPQHF.

This clonotype came up a few times. The genes are TRBV20-1 and TRBJ1-1, with D unresolved. V lost 3 bases and J lost 11, with 16 bases in between. The CDR3 has 12 amino acids. Germline V lookup: CDR1 DFQATT, CDR2 SNEGSKA (reference sequence). The CDR3 region has the DNA TGCAGTGCTAGCGGCTGGCAGTTGTGGGCTTTCTTT. Its translation is CSASGWQLWAFF.

This clonotype has at least ten counts. The genes are TRBV18 and TRBJ2-5, with 9 bases aligning to TRBD1. The junction had 7 bases not matched to a gene; V was cut back by 3 bases and J by 5 bases. The CDR3 length is 15 residues. Germline V gene lookup returns CDR1 KGHSH and CDR2 LQKENI. CDR3 sequence: CASSPGQGVLETQYF. DNA for the CDR3: TGTGCCAGCTCACCGGGACAGGGAGTTTTGGAGACCCAGTACTTC.

In its sample, this clonotype was seen a few times. This chain joins TRBV28 and TRBJ2-1, with D uncertain. Trimming took off 2 bases at V and 5 bases at J, with 16 bases between the two ends. This CDR3 contains 16 residues. Looked up from germline, CDR1 is MDHEN and CDR2 is SYDVKM. For the CDR3, the DNA is TGTGCCAGCAGTTTAACCGACGTTTTGGTCAACAATGAGCAGTTCTTC. It encodes CASSLTDVLVNNEQFF.

This chain joins TRBV7-9 and TRBJ2-1; D remains ambiguous. This CDR3 region has 14 residues. CDR1 and CDR2 (germline): SEHNR, FQNEAQ (reference sequence). V lost 4 bases to trimming and J lost 7 bases, with 14 bases between them. CDR3: CASSWYLLSNEQFF. The CDR3, as DNA: TGTGCCAGCAGCTGGTACCTACTGTCTAATGAGCAGTTCTTC.

The CDR3: CASTGQPLSYEQYF. CDR3 DNA: TGCGCCAGCACCGGACAGCCGCTCTCCTACGAGCAGTACTTC. The J gene is TRBJ2-7, the V gene TRBV10-2; D might be TRBD1 (6 bases). Trimming took off 7 bases at V and 0 bases at J, with 13 bases between the two ends. The CDR3 has 14 amino acids. Looked up from germline, CDR1 is WSHSY and CDR2 is SAAADI.

Only a few counts were recorded for this clonotype. This chain connects TRBV10-3 to TRBJ2-1; TRBD2 matches 8 bases. CDR1 and CDR2 from the germline V gene are ENHRY and SYGVKD. The CDR3 has 14 residues. V was pared by 3 bases and J by 10 bases, with 8 bases of the junction left unmatched. The CDR3 DNA is TGTGCCATCAGTGAACTAGCGGACGAGAGGGAGCAGTTCTTC. This translates into CAISELADEREQFF.

V is TRBV6-1 and J is TRBJ1-4, with unresolved D. CDR1 and CDR2 (germline): MNHNS, SASEGT. V gave up 7 bases and J gave up 9 bases, with 9 bases separating them. This CDR3 is built from 11 residues. CDR3 region: CASMGTKKLFF. The CDR3 region has the DNA TGTGCCAGCATGGGTACGAAAAAACTGTTTTTT.

This clonotype was picked up many times. The chain carries TRBV27 and TRBJ2-1; D not resolved. The CDR3 runs to 13 residues. Germline CDR1 is MNHEY and CDR2 is SMNVEV (reference sequence). The ends were cut back, 6 bases at V and 12 bases at J, with 18 bases in the middle. The CDR3 protein is CASSRTLTVGQFF. The CDR3 nucleotides read TGTGCCAGCAGCAGGACGCTAACCGTCGGGCAGTTCTTC.